This T cell receptor beta chain was recorded in a study of blood T cell repertoires in COVID-19. Study context: T cells, B-cell-depleted T cells, or PBMCs provided the cDNA or gDNA that served as material.

V shed 7 bases and J shed 2 bases, with 11 bases lying between them. Germline V gives CDR1 SNHLY, CDR2 FYNNEI. This CDR3 spans 14 amino acids. Authors' processing steps: How many nucleated cells were present was estimated from reference gene primer amplification. Repertoires were generated with immunoSEQ multiplex PCR, while TCRdb's copy carries only in-frame clones and drops some. V and J calls and clone size are as listed in that table; D and trimming were resolved from the DNA. The sample contains under 85,000 clones, 70% to 90% of which appear only once. The chain is built from TRBV2 and TRBJ2-2, with D hard to call. Material: peripheral blood. The source of this sequence is a man in his 70s with acute or convalescent COVID-19. The CDR3 protein is CASIYGGNTGELFF. CDR3 bases: TGTGCCAGCATTTACGGCGGAAACACCGGGGAGCTGTTTTTT.